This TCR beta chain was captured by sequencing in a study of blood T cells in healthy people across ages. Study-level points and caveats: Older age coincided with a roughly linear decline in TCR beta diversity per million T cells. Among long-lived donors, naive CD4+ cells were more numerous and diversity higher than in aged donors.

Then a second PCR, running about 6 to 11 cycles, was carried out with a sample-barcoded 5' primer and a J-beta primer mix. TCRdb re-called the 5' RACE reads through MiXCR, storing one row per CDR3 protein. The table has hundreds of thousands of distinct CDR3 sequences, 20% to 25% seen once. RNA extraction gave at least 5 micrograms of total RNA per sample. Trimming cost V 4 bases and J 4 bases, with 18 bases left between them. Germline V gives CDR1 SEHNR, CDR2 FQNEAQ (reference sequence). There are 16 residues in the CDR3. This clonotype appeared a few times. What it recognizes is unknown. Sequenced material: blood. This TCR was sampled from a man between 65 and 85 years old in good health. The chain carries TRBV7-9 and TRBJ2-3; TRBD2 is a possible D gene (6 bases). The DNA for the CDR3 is TGTGCCAGCAGCTCCCTGAGTAGCGGTTACGCAGATACGCAGTATTTT. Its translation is CASSSLSSGYADTQYF.